The sequence of this TCR beta chain was determined in a study of post-analysis software for immune sequencing data. V was cut by 4 bases and J by 5 bases, with 8 bases left in between. From germline, CDR1 is DFQATT and CDR2 SNEGSKA (reference sequence). The CDR3 totals 11 residues. Overall study results and limits: Patients had higher frequencies than controls of about 5 TRBV segments, including TRBV5-6, TRBV5-1 and TRBV20-1.

Every TCR beta cDNA library bore unique molecular identifiers. TCRdb independently ran MiXCR on the PCR reads; one entry per CDR3 protein. Among hundreds of thousands of distinct CDR3 sequences listed, 25% to 30% were seen once. This clonotype was found a few times. The antigen remains unidentified. The receptor comes from a girl aged 5-17 years with multiple sclerosis. The gene calls are TRBV20-1 and TRBJ1-1; D is uncertain. Sequencing was carried out using blood. This CDR3 reads CSATTYTEAFF. The CDR3 nucleotides read TGCAGTGCTACGACATATACTGAAGCTTTCTTT.